This TCR beta chain was observed in a study of beta chain features in type 1 diabetes. Of the isolated RNA, all was reverse transcribed, and so the sequenced material was expressed TCRB transcripts. The average for stem cell-like memory T cell samples was around 980,000 reads. Clones were sequenced by immunoSEQ multiplex PCR, and TCRdb holds only the in-frame ones, with some missing. In the table there are around 50,000 clones, around 45% of which are singletons. For this clone: Its matching antigen is unknown.

Looked up from germline, CDR1 is SGHRS and CDR2 is YFSETQ. The CDR3 loop spans 16 amino acids. J gave up 3 bases and V 3 bases, and 5 bases lay outside the gene matches. Points from the study as a whole: Type 1 diabetes patients showed a moderate but significant shortening of TCRB CDR3s in all four CD4+ subsets. Any HLA effect on TCRB rearrangement was left unresolved by small sub-analyses.

The gene calls are TRBV5-1 and TRBJ2-1; 11 bases agree with TRBD2. The origin of this receptor is a young man with type 1 diabetes. Input material: stem cell memory CD4+ T cells from blood. The CDR3 DNA follows: TGCGCCAGCAGCTACGAAACTAGCGGGAGCTACAATGAGCAGTTCTTC. It specifies CASSYETSGSYNEQFF.